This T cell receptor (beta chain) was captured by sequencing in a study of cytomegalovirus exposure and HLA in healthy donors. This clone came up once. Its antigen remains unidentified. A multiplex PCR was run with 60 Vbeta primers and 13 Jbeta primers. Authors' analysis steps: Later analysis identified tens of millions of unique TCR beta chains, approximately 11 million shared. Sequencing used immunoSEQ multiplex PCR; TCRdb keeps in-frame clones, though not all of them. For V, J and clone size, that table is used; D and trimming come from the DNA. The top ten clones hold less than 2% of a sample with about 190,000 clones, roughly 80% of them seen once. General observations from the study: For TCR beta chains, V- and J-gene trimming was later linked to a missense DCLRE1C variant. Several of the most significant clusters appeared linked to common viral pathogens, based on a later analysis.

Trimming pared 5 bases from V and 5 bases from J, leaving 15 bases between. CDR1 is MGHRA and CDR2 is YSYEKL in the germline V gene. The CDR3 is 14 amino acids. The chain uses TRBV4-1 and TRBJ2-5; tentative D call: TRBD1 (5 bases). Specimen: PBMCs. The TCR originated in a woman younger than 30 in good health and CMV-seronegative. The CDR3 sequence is CASSVGVGAETQYF. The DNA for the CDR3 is TGCGCCAGCAGCGTCGGAGTTGGGGCGGAGACCCAGTACTTC.